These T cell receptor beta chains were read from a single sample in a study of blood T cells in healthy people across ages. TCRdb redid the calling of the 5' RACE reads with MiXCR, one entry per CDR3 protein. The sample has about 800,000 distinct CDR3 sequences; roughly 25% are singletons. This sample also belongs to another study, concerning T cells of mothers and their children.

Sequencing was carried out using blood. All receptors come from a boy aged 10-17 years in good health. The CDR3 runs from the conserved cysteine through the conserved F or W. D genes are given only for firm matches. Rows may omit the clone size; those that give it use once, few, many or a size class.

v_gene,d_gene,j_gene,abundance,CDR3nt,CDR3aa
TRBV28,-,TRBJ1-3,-,TGTGCCAGCAGTCTCGTAATTGGAAACACCACATATTTT,CASSLVIGNTTYF
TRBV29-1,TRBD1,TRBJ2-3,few,TGCAGCGTTGTCAAGGGGGCGGTGGATACGCAGTATTTT,CSVVKGAVDTQYF
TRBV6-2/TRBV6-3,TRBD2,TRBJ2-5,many,TGTGCCAGCAGACATAGCGGGAAAGAGACCCAGTACTTC,CASRHSGKETQYF
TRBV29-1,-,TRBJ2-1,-,TGCAGTACTCCGGGTTTATCCTACAATGAGCAGTTCTTC,CSTPGLSYNEQFF
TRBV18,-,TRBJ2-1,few,TGTGCCAGCTCACCACCCAGAGGCGGGCGCTCCTACAATGAGCAGTTCTTC,CASSPPRGGRSYNEQFF
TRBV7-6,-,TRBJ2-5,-,TGTGCCAGCAGCTCGAGCGAAGTGGAGACCCAGTACTTC,CASSSSEVETQYF
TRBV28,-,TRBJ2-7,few,TGTGCCAGCAAAGCAGGTGGCATACCCTTTTACGAGCAGTACTTC,CASKAGGIPFYEQYF
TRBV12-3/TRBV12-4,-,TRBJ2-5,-,TGTGCCAGCAGTTTAGGGTCGAGCGGAGTGGAGACCCAGTACTTC,CASSLGSSGVETQYF
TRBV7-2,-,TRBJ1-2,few,TGTGCCAGTCGATCGTCCAGGTTGACCGGGGAAGGCTACACCTTC,CASRSSRLTGEGYTF
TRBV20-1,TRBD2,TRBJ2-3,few,TGCAGTGCTAGCAGACTAGCGGGAGCCGTAGATACGCAGTATTTT,CSASRLAGAVDTQYF
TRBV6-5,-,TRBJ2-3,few,TGTGCCACCCGCGGGGCAGATACGCAGTATTTT,CATRGADTQYF
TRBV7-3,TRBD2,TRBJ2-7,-,TGTGCCAGCAGCTTAATACGGCGGGAGACCGCCTACGAGCAGTACTTC,CASSLIRRETAYEQYF
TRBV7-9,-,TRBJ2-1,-,TGTGCCAGCAGCTTATTACGGGACATATACAATGAGCAGTTCTTC,CASSLLRDIYNEQFF
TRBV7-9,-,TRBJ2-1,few,TGTGCCAGCAGCTTAGGGACCGGGGCCCCATACAATGAGCAGTTCTTC,CASSLGTGAPYNEQFF
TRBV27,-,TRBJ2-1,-,TGTGCCAGCCCCTGTCCTCCGGGGTCATCCTACAATGAGCAGTTCTTC,CASPCPPGSSYNEQFF
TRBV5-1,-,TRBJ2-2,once,TGCGCCAGCAGCTTGGCGGCTCAGCGGGAGCTGTTTTTT,CASSLAAQRELFF
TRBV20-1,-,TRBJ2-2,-,TGCAGTGCGACAGCTTTGAACACCGGGGAGCTGTTTTTT,CSATALNTGELFF
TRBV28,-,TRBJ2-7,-,TGTGCCACCAATGCGGGGGCCATGGAGGAGCAGTACTTC,CATNAGAMEEQYF
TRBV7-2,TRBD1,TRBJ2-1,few,TGTGCCAGCAGCCGATTTTACGGACAGGTCAATGAGCAGTTCTTC,CASSRFYGQVNEQFF
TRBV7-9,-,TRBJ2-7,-,TGTGCCAGCAGCTTAGTATATTCCCCCTACGAGCAGTACTTC,CASSLVYSPYEQYF
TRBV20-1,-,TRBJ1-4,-,TGCAGTGCTAGTCCCGGCGGAGCTAATGAAGAACTGTTTTTT,CSASPGGANEELFF
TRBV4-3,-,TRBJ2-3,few,TGCGCCAGCAGCCAAGATCGGGCGGGCTCTAGCACAGATACGCAGTATTTT,CASSQDRAGSSTDTQYF
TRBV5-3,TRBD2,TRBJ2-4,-,TGTGCCAGAAGCTTGGACATCAAGCGGGACCCCAAAGGCATTCAGTACTTC,CARSLDIKRDPKGIQYF
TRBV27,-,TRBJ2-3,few,TGTGCCAGCAGTTTAGATGGCGGGACTTACACAGATACGCAGTATTTT,CASSLDGGTYTDTQYF
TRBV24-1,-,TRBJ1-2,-,TGTGCCACCAGTTCGGACACAGACTATGGCTACACCTTC,CATSSDTDYGYTF
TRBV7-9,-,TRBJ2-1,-,TGTGCCAGCAGCTTAGAGGGACACAAATACAATGAGCAGTTCTTC,CASSLEGHKYNEQFF
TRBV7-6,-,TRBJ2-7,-,TGTGCCAGCAGCTTAGCGCCGGTAGCAGACGAGCAGTACTTC,CASSLAPVADEQYF
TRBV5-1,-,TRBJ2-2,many,TGCGCCAGCAGCTTCGACACCGGGGAGCTGTTTTTT,CASSFDTGELFF
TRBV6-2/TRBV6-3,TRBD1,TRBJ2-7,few,TGTGCCAGCAGTTACTCCCGGGACAGAGCCTACGAGCAGTACTTC,CASSYSRDRAYEQYF
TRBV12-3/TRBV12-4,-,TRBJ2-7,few,TGTGCCAGCAGTTTACGGAATACCTACGAGCAGTACTTC,CASSLRNTYEQYF
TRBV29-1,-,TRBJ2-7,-,TGCAGCGTTGGCTCGGCAGGGGGGGGCTACGAGCAGTACTTC,CSVGSAGGGYEQYF
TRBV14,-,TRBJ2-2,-,TGTGCCAGCAGCCAAGCCCATGCCGGGGAGCTGTTTTTT,CASSQAHAGELFF
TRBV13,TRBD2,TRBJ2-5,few,TGTGCCAGCAGCTCACTAGCGGCACAAGAGACCCAGTACTTC,CASSSLAAQETQYF
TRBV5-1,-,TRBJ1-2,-,TGCGCCAGCAGCCCCCAGATACAGTCTAACTATGGCTACACCTTC,CASSPQIQSNYGYTF
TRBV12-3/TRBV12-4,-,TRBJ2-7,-,TGTGCCAGCAGGTCGACAGAACCAGTGCAGTACTTC,CASRSTEPVQYF
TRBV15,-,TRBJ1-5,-,TGTGCCACCAGCAGAGATCAAAAGGGGGTGGGCCAGCCCCAGCATTTT,CATSRDQKGVGQPQHF
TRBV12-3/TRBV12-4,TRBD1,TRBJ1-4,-,TGTGCCAGCAGTCCCGGCCGGGACAGGGGCGAAAAACTGTTTTTT,CASSPGRDRGEKLFF
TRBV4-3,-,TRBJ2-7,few,TGCGCCAGCAGCCCAAGAAGGCAGGGCCCCTACGAGCAGTACTTC,CASSPRRQGPYEQYF
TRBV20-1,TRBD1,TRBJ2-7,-,TGCAGTGCCCAACCTCGGGACAGCTACTCCTACGAGCAGTACTTC,CSAQPRDSYSYEQYF
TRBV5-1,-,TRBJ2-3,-,TGCGCCAGCAGCTTGGCCAGTTTAAAAACAGATACGCAGTATTTT,CASSLASLKTDTQYF
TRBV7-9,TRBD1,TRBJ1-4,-,TGTGCCAGCAGCTCAGGGGGCCGGGGTGAAAAACTGTTTTTT,CASSSGGRGEKLFF
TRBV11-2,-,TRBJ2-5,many,TGTGCCAGCAGCTCGGGGGCGGGGACCCAGTACTTC,CASSSGAGTQYF
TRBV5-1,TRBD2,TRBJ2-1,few,TGCGCCAGCAGCCAACTAGCGGGGGGAAACAATGAGCAGTTCTTC,CASSQLAGGNNEQFF
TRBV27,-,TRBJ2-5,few,TGTGCCTGCAGTTCCGGAAGGCTGGAAGAGACCCAGTACTTC,CACSSGRLEETQYF
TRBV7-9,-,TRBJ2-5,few,TGTGCCAGCAGCGCACAGGAGGAAGAGACCCAGTACTTC,CASSAQEEETQYF
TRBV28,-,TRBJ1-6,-,TGTGCCAGCGTCCAGTATAATTCACCCCTCCACTTT,CASVQYNSPLHF